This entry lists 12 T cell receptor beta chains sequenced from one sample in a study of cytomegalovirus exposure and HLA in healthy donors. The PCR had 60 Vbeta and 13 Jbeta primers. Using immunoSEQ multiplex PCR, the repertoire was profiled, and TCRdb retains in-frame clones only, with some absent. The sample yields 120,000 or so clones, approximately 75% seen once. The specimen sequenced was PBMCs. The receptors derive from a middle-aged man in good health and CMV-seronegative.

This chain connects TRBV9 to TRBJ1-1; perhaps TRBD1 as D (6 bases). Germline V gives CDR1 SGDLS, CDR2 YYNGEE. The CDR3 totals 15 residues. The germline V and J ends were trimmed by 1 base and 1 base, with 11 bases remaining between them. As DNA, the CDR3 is TGTGCCAGCAGCGTACTCCCACAGGGGAACACTGAAGCTTTCTTT. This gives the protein CASSVLPQGNTEAFF.

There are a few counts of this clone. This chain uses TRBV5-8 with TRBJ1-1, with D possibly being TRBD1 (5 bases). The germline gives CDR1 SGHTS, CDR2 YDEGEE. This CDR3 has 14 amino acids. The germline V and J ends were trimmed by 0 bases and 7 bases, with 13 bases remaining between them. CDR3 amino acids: CASSLGGHDLEAFF. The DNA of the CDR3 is TGTGCCAGCAGCTTGGGGGGCCACGACCTTGAAGCTTTCTTT.

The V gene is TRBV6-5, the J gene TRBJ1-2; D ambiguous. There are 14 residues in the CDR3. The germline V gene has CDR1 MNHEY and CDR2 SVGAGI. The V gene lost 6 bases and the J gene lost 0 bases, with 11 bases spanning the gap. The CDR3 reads CASRGSGPNYGYTF. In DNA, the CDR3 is TGTGCCAGCAGGGGCTCAGGTCCTAACTATGGCTACACCTTC.

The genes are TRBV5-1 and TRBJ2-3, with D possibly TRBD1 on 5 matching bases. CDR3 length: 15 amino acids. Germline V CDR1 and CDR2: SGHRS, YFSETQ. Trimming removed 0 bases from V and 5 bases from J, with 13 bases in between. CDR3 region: CASSLVPGIIDTQYF. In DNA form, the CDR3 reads TGCGCCAGCAGCTTGGTCCCAGGGATCATAGATACGCAGTATTTT.

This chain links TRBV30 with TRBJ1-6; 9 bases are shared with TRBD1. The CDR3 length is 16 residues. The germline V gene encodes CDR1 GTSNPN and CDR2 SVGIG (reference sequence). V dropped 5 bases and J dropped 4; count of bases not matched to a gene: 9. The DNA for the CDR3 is TGTGCCTGGGGAAGGGACAGGGCGATTTATAATTCACCCCTCCACTTT. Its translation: CAWGRDRAIYNSPLHF. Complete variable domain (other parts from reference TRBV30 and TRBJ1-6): SQTIHQWPATLVQPVGSPLSLECTVEGTSNPNLYWYRQAAGRGLQLLFYSVGIGQISSEVPQNLSASRPQDRQFILSSKKLLLSDSGFYLCAWGRDRAIYNSPLHFGNGTRLTVT.

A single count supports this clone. The CDR3 is CASSVASRLAGAPAYNEQFF. As DNA, the CDR3 is TGTGCCAGCAGCGTAGCCTCCCGACTAGCGGGCGCACCAGCCTACAATGAGCAGTTCTTC. V gene TRBV9 combines with J gene TRBJ2-1, with TRBD2 matching over 10 bases. The trim removed 0 bases at V and 2 bases at J, leaving 14 bases unmatched. The CDR3 extends over 20 amino acids. Germline V gives CDR1 SGDLS, CDR2 YYNGEE.

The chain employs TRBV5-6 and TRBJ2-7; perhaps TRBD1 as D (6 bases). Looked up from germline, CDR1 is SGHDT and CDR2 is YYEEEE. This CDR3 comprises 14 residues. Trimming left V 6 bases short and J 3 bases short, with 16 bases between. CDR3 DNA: TGTGCCAGCACCGAAAGGACAGCTGACTACGAGCAGTACTTC. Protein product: CASTERTADYEQYF.

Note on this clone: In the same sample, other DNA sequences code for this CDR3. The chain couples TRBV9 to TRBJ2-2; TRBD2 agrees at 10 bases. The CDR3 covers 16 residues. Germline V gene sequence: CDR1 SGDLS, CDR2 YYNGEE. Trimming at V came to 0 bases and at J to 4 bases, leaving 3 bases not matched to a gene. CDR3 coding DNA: TGTGCCAGCAGCGTAGGACTAGCGGGTGGCACCGGGGAGCTGTTTTTT. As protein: CASSVGLAGGTGELFF.

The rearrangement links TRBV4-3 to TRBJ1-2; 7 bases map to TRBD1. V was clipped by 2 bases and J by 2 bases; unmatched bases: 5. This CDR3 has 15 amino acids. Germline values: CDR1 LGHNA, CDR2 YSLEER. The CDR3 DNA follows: TGCGCCAGCAGCCAACGGACAGGAGGAAACTATGGCTACACCTTC. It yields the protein CASSQRTGGNYGYTF.

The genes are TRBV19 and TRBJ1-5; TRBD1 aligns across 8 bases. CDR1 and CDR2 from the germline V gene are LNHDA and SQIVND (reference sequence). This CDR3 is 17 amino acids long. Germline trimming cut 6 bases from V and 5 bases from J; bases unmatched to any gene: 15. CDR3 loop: CASRLKAGQGRDQPQHF. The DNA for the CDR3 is TGTGCCAGTAGATTAAAGGCTGGACAGGGAAGGGATCAGCCCCAGCATTTT.

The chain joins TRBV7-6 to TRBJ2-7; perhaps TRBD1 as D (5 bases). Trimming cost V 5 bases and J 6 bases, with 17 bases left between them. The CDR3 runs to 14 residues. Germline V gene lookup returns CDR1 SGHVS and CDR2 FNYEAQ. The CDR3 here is CASSPRPGSSEQYF. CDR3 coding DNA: TGTGCCAGCAGCCCCCGACCAGGGTCTTCCGAGCAGTACTTC.

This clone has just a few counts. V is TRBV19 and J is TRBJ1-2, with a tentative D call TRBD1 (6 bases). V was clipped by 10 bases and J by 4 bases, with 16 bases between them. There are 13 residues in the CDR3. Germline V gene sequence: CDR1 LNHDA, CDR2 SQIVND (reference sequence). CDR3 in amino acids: CATKTGPLYGYTF. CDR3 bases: TGTGCCACCAAGACAGGACCACTCTATGGCTACACCTTC. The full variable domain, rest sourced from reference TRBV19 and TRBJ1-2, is DGGITQSPKYLFRKEGQNVTLSCEQNLNHDAMYWYRQDPGQGLRLIYYSQIVNDFQKGDIAEGYSVSREKKESFPLTVTSAQKNPTAFYLCATKTGPLYGYTFGSGTRLTVV.